These T cell receptor beta chains were read from a single sample in a study of shared clonotypes between healthy human individuals. Method: immunoSEQ multiplex PCR; TCRdb's copy keeps in-frame clones and lacks some. The sample yields 450,000 to 500,000 clones, almost 80% seen once. Sequenced: PBMCs. All receptors derive from a woman in her thirties or forties in good health. Some clones in this sample may be carry-over from other donors' samples. Each CDR3 is given with its conserved first and last residue. A D gene is named only where the DNA matches it firmly. Some rows have no size entry. The others give once, few or many, or a class for an expanded clone.

NA | many | TRBJ2-1 | TRBV7-2 | TGTGCCAGCAGCTCCGCTAGCTCCTACAATGAGCAGTTCTTC | CASSSASSYNEQFF
TRBD1 | NA | TRBJ2-2 | TRBV10-3 | TGTGCCATCAGTGAGTCCCCTCAACGACAGGGGACGTTTAAGCGGCTGTTTTTT | CAISESPQRQGTFKRLFF
TRBD1 | NA | TRBJ2-5 | TRBV27 | TGTGCCAGCAGCCGGGGACAGTTCCAAGAGACCCAGTACTTC | CASSRGQFQETQYF
TRBD2 | NA | TRBJ2-1 | TRBV5-1 | TGCGCCAGCAGCTTGGTTCTAGCGGGCAATGAGCAGTTCTTC | CASSLVLAGNEQFF
NA | NA | TRBJ2-7 | TRBV15 | TGTGCCACCAGCAGAGATAACAGGGTCTACGAGCAGTACTTC | CATSRDNRVYEQYF
NA | NA | TRBJ2-1 | TRBV27 | TGTGCCAGCAGTTCCAGTGGGCCCCTCAATGAGCAGTTCTTC | CASSSSGPLNEQFF
NA | NA | TRBJ1-2 | TRBV4-1 | TGCGCCAGCAGCCCGGGGAATAACTATGGCTACACCTTC | CASSPGNNYGYTF
TRBD2 | NA | TRBJ2-3 | TRBV28 | TGTGCCAGCAGTCTGGGACTAGCGGGAGCGCCTACGCAGTATTTT | CASSLGLAGAPTQYF
TRBD1 | NA | TRBJ1-2 | TRBV6-1 | TGTGCCAGCACCGAACAGGGGGTTGCGTATGGCTACACCTTC | CASTEQGVAYGYTF
TRBD1 | NA | TRBJ1-1 | TRBV7-8 | TGTGCCAGCAGCTTAGCGACAGGGGCCGGGAACACTGAAGCTTTCTTT | CASSLATGAGNTEAFF
NA | few | TRBJ1-2 | TRBV19 | TGTGCCAGTAGTATAAGGGAGCGCGGCTACACCTTC | CASSIRERGYTF
TRBD1 | NA | TRBJ1-4 | TRBV29-1 | TGCAGCGTGCGGACAGGGGGCGCCGGGACTAATGAAAAACTGTTTTTT | CSVRTGGAGTNEKLFF
TRBD1 | NA | TRBJ2-2 | TRBV2 | TGTGCCAGCAACAGGGGAAACACCGGGGAACTGTTTTTT | CASNRGNTGELFF
TRBD2 | NA | TRBJ2-7 | TRBV10-3 | TGTGCCATCAGGCCCACCTTAGCGGGAGCCTACGAGCAGTACTTC | CAIRPTLAGAYEQYF
TRBD1 | NA | TRBJ2-2 | TRBV7-9 | TGTTGCGGACAGGGGGTGACCGGGGAGCTGTTTTTT | CCGQGVTGELFF
NA | NA | TRBJ2-1 | TRBV20-1 | TGCAGTGCTAGAGAGGAGAATCGGCAGTTCTTC | CSAREENRQFF
NA | NA | TRBJ1-1 | TRBV19 | TGTGCCAGTAGTATTGCAGGACTGAACACTGAAGCTTTCTTT | CASSIAGLNTEAFF
TRBD2 | NA | TRBJ2-3 | TRBV7-6 | TGTGCCAGCAGCCCAGGGGGGACTAGCATCTATTTT | CASSPGGTSIYF
NA | NA | TRBJ2-7 | TRBV28 | TGTGCCAGCAGTTTTCCAGGGCGGCCCTACGAGCAGTACTTC | CASSFPGRPYEQYF
NA | NA | TRBJ1-3 | TRBV10-3 | TGTGCCATCGGGGGACTGGTATTGGGCTCTGGAAACACCATATATTTT | CAIGGLVLGSGNTIYF
NA | NA | TRBJ2-6 | TRBV7-2 | TGTGCCAGCAGCTGGGCCGACTCTGGGGCCAACGTCCTGACTTTC | CASSWADSGANVLTF
NA | few | TRBJ1-2 | TRBV7-2 | TGTGCCAGCAGCTTAGACGGGACGTTACGAGGCTATGGCTACACCTTC | CASSLDGTLRGYGYTF
TRBD1 | NA | TRBJ1-1 | TRBV5-1 | TGCGCCAGCAGCTTGGGAGCAGGGGGGACCACTGAAGCTTTCTTT | CASSLGAGGTTEAFF
NA | NA | TRBJ1-1 | TRBV10-3 | TGTGCCATCAGGGTAGGCGACATGAACACTGAAGCTTTCTTT | CAIRVGDMNTEAFF
NA | NA | TRBJ2-1 | TRBV30 | TGTGCCTGGAGTGCGGGGACTTCCAATGAGCAGTTCTTC | CAWSAGTSNEQFF
TRBD1 | NA | TRBJ1-2 | TRBV6-1 | TGTGCCAGCAGTCCCCGACAGGGTAGCTATGGCTACACCTTC | CASSPRQGSYGYTF
TRBD2 | NA | TRBJ2-1 | TRBV6-4 | TGTGCCAGCAGTGAACTAGCGGGAGGCCTAGTATATGAGCAGTTCTTC | CASSELAGGLVYEQFF
TRBD1 | NA | TRBJ1-5 | TRBV6-5 | TGTGCCAGCAGGTCCACAGGGGTGGATCAGCCCCAGCATTTT | CASRSTGVDQPQHF
NA | NA | TRBJ1-2 | TRBV9 | TGTGCCAGCAGCGTAGCGGGCCAGGTGAACTATGGCTACACCTTC | CASSVAGQVNYGYTF
NA | NA | TRBJ2-7 | TRBV28 | TGTGCCAGCAGCCGGGGAGGGGGGACCTACGAGCAGTACTTC | CASSRGGGTYEQYF
NA | NA | TRBJ2-5 | TRBV2 | TGTGCCACGGGGGGCACCCGCCTCCTACAAGAGACCCAGTACTTC | CATGGTRLLQETQYF
NA | NA | TRBJ2-7 | TRBV2 | TGTGCCAGCAGTGAAGAAGTTTTCTACGAGCAGTACTTC | CASSEEVFYEQYF
NA | NA | TRBJ1-2 | TRBV7-2 | TGTGCCAGCAGCTTACCCCGGCGGGGGGGCTATGGCTACACCTTC | CASSLPRRGGYGYTF
TRBD1 | NA | TRBJ1-2 | TRBV2 | TGTGCCAGCAGTGAATGGTCAGGAGGACAGGGGGCTGGCTACACCTTC | CASSEWSGGQGAGYTF
NA | NA | TRBJ1-3 | TRBV6-1 | TGTGCCAGCAATACCGCCTCTGGAAACACCATATATTTT | CASNTASGNTIYF
TRBD2 | NA | TRBJ2-3 | TRBV27 | TGTGCCAGCAGTCGCACTAGCGGGGCCAGCACAGATACGCAGTATTTT | CASSRTSGASTDTQYF
TRBD2 | NA | TRBJ2-7 | TRBV9 | TGTGCCAGCAGCGTAGCCAGCGGGAGTGCCTACGAGCAGTACTTC | CASSVASGSAYEQYF
NA | once | TRBJ2-7 | TRBV6-1 | TGTGCCAGTTTGGCCGGGGCAGGGGAGAACTACGAGCAGTACTTC | CASLAGAGENYEQYF
NA | NA | TRBJ2-5 | TRBV7-3 | TGTGCCAGCAGCCCGGGACTTCAAGAGACCCAGTACTTC | CASSPGLQETQYF
NA | NA | TRBJ1-3 | TRBV11-2 | TGTGCCAGCAGCCAAATGGGCGGCACCTCTGGAAACACCATATATTTT | CASSQMGGTSGNTIYF
NA | NA | TRBJ2-7 | TRBV28 | TGTGCCAGCAGTTTGGAAGGCAGGAGCTCCTACGAGCAGTACTTC | CASSLEGRSSYEQYF
NA | NA | TRBJ1-2 | TRBV7-7 | TGTGCCAGCAGCTTAGCTAGAGGGGACATAAGGGATGGCTACACCTTC | CASSLARGDIRDGYTF
NA | NA | TRBJ2-3 | TRBV15 | TGTGCCACCAGCAGAGAGGGGGAAGCCACAGATACGCAGTATTTT | CATSREGEATDTQYF
TRBD1 | NA | TRBJ2-3 | TRBV2 | TGTGCCAGCAATACAGGGGGTATCATAGATACGCAGTATTTT | CASNTGGIIDTQYF
NA | NA | TRBJ1-5 | TRBV5-5 | TGTGCCAGCAGCACGGACCCCCAGTGGAATCAGCCCCAGCATTTT | CASSTDPQWNQPQHF
NA | NA | TRBJ2-6 | TRBV7-8 | TGTGCCAGCAGCACCAGGGGTGCGGCCAACGTCCTGACTTTC | CASSTRGAANVLTF
NA | NA | TRBJ2-3 | TRBV7-9 | TGTGCCAGCAGCTCCCTTCCAGGGGACGATACGCAGTATTTT | CASSSLPGDDTQYF
NA | NA | TRBJ2-3 | TRBV7-3 | TGTGCCAGCAGCCCAGGCCTCCAGCCGTTTGGGGGCGATACGCAGTATTTT | CASSPGLQPFGGDTQYF
NA | NA | TRBJ2-7 | TRBV7-9 | TGTGCCAGCAGCCCAACGTGGGACACTGCATACGAGCAGTACTTC | CASSPTWDTAYEQYF
TRBD2 | NA | TRBJ2-7 | TRBV7-3 | TGTGCCAGCAGCGTGACTAGCGGGAGCGAAAACGAGCAGTACTTC | CASSVTSGSENEQYF